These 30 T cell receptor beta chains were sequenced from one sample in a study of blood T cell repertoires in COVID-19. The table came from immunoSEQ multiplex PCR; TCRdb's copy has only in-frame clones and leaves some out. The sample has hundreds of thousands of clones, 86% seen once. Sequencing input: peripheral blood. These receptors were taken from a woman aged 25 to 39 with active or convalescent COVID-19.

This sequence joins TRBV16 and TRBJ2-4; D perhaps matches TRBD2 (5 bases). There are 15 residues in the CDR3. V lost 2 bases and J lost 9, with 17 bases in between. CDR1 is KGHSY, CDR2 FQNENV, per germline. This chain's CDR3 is CASSQNSGPGSIQYF. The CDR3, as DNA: TGTGCCAGCAGCCAAAACAGCGGCCCGGGGTCCATTCAGTACTTC. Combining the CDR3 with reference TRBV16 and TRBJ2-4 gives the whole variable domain GEEVAQTPKHLVRGEGQKAKLYCAPIKGHSYVFWYQQVLKNEFKFLISFQNENVFDETGMPKERFSAKCLPNSPCSLEIQATKLEDSAVYFCASSQNSGPGSIQYFGAGTRLSVL.

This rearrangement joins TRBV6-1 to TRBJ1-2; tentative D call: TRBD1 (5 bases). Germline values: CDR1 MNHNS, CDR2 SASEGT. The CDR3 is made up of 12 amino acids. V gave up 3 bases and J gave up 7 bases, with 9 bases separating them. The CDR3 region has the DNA TGTGCCAGCAGTGAGGGGGGTTTTGGCTACACCTTC. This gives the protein CASSEGGFGYTF.

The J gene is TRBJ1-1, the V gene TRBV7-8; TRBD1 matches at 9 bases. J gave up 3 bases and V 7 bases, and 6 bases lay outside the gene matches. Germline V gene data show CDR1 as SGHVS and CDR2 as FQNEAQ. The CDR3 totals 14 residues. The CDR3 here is CASTVTGGYTEAFF. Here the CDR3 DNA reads TGTGCCAGCACCGTAACAGGGGGCTACACTGAAGCTTTCTTT.

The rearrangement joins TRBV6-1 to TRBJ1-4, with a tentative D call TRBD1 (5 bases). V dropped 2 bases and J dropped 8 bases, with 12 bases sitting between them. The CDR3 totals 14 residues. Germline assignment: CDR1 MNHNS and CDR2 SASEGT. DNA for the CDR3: TGTGCCAGCAGTGAATTACAGGTGGGGGAAAAACTGTTTTTT. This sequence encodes CASSELQVGEKLFF.

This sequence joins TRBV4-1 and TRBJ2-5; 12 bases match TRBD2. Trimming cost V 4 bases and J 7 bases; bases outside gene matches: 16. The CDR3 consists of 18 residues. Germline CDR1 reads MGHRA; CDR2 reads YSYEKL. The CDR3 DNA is TGCGCCAGCAGCCGCAATGCCCTTCTAGCGGGGGGGCCGGGGACCCAGTACTTC. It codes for CASSRNALLAGGPGTQYF.

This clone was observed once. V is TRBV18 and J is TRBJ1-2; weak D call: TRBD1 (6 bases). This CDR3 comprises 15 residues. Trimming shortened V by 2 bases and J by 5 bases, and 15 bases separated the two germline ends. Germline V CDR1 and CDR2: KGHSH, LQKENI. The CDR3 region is CASSPGSGTQYGYTF. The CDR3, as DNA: TGTGCCAGCTCACCAGGTTCAGGGACACAATATGGCTACACCTTC.

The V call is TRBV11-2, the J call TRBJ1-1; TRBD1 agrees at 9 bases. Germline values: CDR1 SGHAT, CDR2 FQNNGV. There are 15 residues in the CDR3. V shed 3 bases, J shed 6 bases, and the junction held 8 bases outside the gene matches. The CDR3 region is CASSFRMDRGAEAFF. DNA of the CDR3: TGTGCCAGCAGCTTCAGGATGGACAGGGGAGCTGAAGCTTTCTTT.

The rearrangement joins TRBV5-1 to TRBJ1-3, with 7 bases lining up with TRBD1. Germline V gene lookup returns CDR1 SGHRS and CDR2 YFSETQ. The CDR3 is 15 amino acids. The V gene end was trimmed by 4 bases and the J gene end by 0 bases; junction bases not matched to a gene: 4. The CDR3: CASSVGTASGNTIYF. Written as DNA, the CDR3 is TGCGCCAGCAGCGTGGGGACAGCCTCTGGAAACACCATATATTTT.

DNA for the CDR3: TGCGCCAGCAGACGACAGACAGGTTCGAGCACAGATACGCAGTATTTT. This sequence encodes CASRRQTGSSTDTQYF. This chain links TRBV5-1 with TRBJ2-3; D possibly corresponds to TRBD1 (6 bases). Germline CDR1 SGHRS, CDR2 YFSETQ. CDR3 length: 16 amino acids. Trimming cost V 5 bases and J 0 bases, with 16 bases left between them.

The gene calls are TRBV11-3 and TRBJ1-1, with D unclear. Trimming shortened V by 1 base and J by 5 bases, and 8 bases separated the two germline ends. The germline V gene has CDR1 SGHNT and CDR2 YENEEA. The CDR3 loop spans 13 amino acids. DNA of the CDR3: TGTGCCAGCAGCTTAGGGGCGGGAACTGAAGCTTTCTTT. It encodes CASSLGAGTEAFF.

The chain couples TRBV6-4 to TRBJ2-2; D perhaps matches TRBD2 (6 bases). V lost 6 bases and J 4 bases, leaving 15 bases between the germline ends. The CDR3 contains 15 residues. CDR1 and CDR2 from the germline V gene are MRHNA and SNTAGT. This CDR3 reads CASSSSGETTGELFF. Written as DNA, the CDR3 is TGTGCCAGCAGCAGTAGCGGAGAGACCACCGGGGAGCTGTTTTTT.

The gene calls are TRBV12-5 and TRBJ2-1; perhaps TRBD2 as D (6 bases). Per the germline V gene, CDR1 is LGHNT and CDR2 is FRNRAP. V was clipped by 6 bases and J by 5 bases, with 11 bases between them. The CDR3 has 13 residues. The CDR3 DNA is TGTGCTAGTGGGGGGGACTGGAACAATGAGCAGTTCTTC. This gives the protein CASGGDWNNEQFF.

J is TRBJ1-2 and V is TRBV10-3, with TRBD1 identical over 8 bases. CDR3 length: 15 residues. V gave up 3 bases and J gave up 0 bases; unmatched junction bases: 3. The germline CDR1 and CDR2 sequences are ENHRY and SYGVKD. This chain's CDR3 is CAISDGTGSNYGYTF. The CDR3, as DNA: TGTGCCATCAGTGACGGGACAGGCTCTAACTATGGCTACACCTTC.

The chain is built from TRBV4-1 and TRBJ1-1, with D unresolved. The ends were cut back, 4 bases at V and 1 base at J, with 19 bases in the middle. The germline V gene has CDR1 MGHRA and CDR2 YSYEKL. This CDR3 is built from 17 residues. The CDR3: CASSPGPLAERNTEAFF. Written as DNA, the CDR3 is TGCGCCAGCAGCCCCGGTCCCCTAGCGGAGAGGAACACTGAAGCTTTCTTT.

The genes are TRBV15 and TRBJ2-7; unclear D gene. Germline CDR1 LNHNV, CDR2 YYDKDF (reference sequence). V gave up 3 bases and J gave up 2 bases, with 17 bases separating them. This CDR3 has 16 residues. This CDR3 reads CATSSTSNSRPYEQYF. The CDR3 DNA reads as TGTGCCACCAGCAGCACATCGAACAGCCGGCCCTACGAGCAGTACTTC.

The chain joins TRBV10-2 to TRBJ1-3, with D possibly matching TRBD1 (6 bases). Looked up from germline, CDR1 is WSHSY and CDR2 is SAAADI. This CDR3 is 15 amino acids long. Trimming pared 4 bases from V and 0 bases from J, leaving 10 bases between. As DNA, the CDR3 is TGCGCCAGCAGTGGAACAGGGTTCTCTGGAAACACCATATATTTT. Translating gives CASSGTGFSGNTIYF.

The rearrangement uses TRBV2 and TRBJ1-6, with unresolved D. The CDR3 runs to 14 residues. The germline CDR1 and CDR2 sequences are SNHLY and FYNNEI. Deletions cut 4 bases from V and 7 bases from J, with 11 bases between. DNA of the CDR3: TGTGCCAGCAGTGGATATGTGGAGAATTCACCCCTCCACTTT. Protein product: CASSGYVENSPLHF.

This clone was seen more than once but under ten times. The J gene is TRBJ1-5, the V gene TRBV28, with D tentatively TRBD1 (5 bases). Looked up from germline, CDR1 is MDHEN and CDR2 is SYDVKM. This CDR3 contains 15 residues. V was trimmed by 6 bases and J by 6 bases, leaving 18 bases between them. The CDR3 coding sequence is TGTGCCAGCAGCAAATACGGACACTCAGGTCAGCCCCAGCATTTT. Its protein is CASSKYGHSGQPQHF.

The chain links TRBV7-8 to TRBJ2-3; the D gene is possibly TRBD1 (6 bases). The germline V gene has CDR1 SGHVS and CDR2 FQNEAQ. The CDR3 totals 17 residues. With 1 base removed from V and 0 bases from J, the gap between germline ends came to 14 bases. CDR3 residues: CASSLGWTASSTDTQYF. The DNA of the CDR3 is TGTGCCAGCAGCTTAGGGTGGACAGCGTCTAGCACAGATACGCAGTATTTT.

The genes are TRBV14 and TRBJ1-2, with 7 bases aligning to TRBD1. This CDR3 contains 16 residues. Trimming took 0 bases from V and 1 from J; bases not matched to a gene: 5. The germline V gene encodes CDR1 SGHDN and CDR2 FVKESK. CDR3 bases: TGTGCCAGCAGCCAAGATGGGACAGCGGGTAACTATGGCTACACCTTC. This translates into CASSQDGTAGNYGYTF.

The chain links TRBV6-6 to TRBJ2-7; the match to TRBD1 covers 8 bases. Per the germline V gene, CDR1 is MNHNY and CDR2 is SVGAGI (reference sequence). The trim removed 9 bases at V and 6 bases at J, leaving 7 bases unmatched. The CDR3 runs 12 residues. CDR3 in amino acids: CASDRGSGEQYF. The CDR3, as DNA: TGTGCCAGTGACAGGGGTTCCGGCGAGCAGTACTTC.

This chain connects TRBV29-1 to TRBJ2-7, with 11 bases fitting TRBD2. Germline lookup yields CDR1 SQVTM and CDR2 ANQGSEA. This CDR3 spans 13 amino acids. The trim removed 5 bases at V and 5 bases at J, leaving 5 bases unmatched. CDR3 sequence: CSVRPTSGNEQYF. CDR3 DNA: TGCAGCGTTCGACCGACTAGCGGGAACGAGCAGTACTTC.

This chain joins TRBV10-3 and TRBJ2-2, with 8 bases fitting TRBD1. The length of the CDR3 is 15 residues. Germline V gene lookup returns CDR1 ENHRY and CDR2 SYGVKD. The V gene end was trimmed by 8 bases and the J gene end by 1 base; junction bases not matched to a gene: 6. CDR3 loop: CAIEDRGLNTGELFF. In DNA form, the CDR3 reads TGTGCCATCGAAGACAGGGGCTTGAACACCGGGGAGCTGTTTTTT.

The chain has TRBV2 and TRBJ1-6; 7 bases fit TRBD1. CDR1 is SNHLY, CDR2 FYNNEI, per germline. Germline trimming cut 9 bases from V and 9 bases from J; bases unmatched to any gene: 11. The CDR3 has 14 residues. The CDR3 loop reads CASMADRAGSPLHF. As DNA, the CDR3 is TGTGCCAGTATGGCAGACAGGGCTGGTTCACCCCTCCACTTT. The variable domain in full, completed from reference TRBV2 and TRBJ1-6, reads EPEVTQTPSHQVTQMGQEVILRCVPISNHLYFYWYRQILGQKVEFLVSFYNNEISEKSEIFDDQFSVERPDGSNFTLKIRSTKLEDSAMYFCASMADRAGSPLHFGNGTRLTVT.

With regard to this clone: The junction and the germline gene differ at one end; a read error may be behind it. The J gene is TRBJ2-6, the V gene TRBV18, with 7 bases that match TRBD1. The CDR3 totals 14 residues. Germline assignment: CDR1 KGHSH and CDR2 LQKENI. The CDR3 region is CASAPGQWANVLTF. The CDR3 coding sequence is TGTGCCAGCGCACCGGGACAGTGGGCCAACGTCCTGACTTTC.

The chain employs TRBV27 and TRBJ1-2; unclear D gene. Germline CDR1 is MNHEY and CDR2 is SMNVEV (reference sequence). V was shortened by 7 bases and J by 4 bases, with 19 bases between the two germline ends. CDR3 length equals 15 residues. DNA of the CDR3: TGTGCCAGCATGAGAAACGGGATCTCGGGCTATGGCTACACCTTC. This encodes CASMRNGISGYGYTF.

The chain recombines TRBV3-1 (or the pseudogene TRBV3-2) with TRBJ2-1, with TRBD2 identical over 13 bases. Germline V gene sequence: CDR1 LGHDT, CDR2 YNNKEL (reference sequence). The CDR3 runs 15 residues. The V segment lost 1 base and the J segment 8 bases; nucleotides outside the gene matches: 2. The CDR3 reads CASSQGTSGSDEQFF. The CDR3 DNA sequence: TGTGCCAGCAGCCAAGGGACTAGCGGGAGTGATGAGCAGTTCTTC.

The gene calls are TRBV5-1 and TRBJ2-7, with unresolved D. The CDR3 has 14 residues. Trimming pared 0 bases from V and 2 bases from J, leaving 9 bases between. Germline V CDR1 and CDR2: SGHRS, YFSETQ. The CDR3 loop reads CASSLEYTTYEQYF. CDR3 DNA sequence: TGCGCCAGCAGCTTGGAGTACACCACCTACGAGCAGTACTTC.

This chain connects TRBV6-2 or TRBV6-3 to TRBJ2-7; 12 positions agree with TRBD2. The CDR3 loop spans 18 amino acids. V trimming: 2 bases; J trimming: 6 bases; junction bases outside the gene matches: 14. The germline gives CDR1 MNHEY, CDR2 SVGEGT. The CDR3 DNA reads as TGTGCCAGCAGTTACAGTTTGACTAGCGGGAGTTTCCTCGGCGAGCAGTACTTC. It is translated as CASSYSLTSGSFLGEQYF.

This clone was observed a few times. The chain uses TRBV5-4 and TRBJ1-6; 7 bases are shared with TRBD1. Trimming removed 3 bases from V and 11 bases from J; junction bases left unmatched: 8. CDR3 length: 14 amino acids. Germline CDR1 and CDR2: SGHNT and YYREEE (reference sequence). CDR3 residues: CASSYDRDYTPLHF. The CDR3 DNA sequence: TGTGCCAGCAGCTACGACAGGGATTACACACCCCTCCACTTT.